This T cell receptor beta chain was found in a study of blood T cell repertoires in COVID-19. Study-level background: PBMCs, B-cell-depleted T cells, or T cells provided the cDNA or gDNA that made up the material.

Germline assignment: CDR1 WNHNN and CDR2 SYGVQD (reference sequence). This CDR3 is built from 14 residues. V was pared by 7 bases and J by 5 bases, with 7 bases of the junction left unmatched. Original analysis: Estimation of nucleated cell counts was performed using reference gene primer amplification. Assay used: immunoSEQ multiplex PCR; TCRdb lists only in-frame clones, some missing. That table furnishes V, J and clone size, whereas the DNA furnished D and trimming. This sample has about 460,000 clones, with around 85% found just once. Cohort allocation depended upon clinical history that participants reported. In Cohort 3, a recovered donor had either two negative PCRs, clearance, or symptom resolution.

The V gene is TRBV10-1, the J gene TRBJ2-3; 9 bases line up with TRBD2. The sample consisted of PBMCs or T cells enriched from blood (not recorded which). The sequence derives from a woman between 55 and 75 years old who had recovered from COVID-19. CDR3 in amino acids: CASTRGAGGDTQYF. The CDR3 DNA follows: TGCGCCAGCACCCGAGGAGCGGGGGGAGATACGCAGTATTTT.